This TCR beta chain was profiled in a study of radiotherapy plus CTLA-4 blockade in lung cancer. General observations from the study: TCR clones from tumors expanded in blood after radiotherapy plus ipilimumab.

As for this clone: Its antigen is not identified.

The V and J ends lost 4 bases and 1 base respectively, with 5 bases between them. This CDR3 has 12 amino acids. The method was immunoSEQ multiplex PCR; TCRdb's version includes in-frame clones alone and lacks a portion of them. This sample has some 96,000 clones, with 80% to 90% found just once. The chain recombines TRBV5-3 with TRBJ1-1; D not resolved. TRBV5-3 belongs to the ORF category, with a function that is uncertain. Sample: peripheral blood, taken from a patient treated with radiotherapy plus ipilimumab. The clonotype originates from a human donor with non-small cell lung cancer that progressed on radiotherapy plus ipilimumab. The CDR3 DNA is TGTGCCAGAAGCGAAAAGAACACTGAAGCTTTCTTT. Translated, it gives CARSEKNTEAFF.